The following is a T cell receptor (beta chain) sequence with its context. Its specificity is not known. This sample was taken from a study of siplizumab effects on memory and regulatory T cells. General study results and limits: Naive or memory phenotype was unassignable for roughly 75-96% of proliferating CD4+ or CD8+ clones. The Treg-derived share of mappable alloreactive CD4+ clones averaged 68.8% with siplizumab and over 25% in controls.

Some clones are missing from TCRdb's copy, which holds only in-frame ones; the method was immunoSEQ multiplex PCR. The sample carries about 100,000 clones, around 93% recorded once. V was shortened by 3 bases and J by 1 base, with 13 bases between the two germline ends. This CDR3 has 16 amino acids. The germline V gene has CDR1 SGHRS and CDR2 YFSETQ. The sequenced sample was non-Treg CD4+ T cells sorted from blood. The gene calls are TRBV5-1 and TRBJ2-2; possible D gene TRBD2, 5 bases. This TCR was sampled from a human donor in good health. The CDR3 region is CASSYGGAGNTGELFF. CDR3 sequence (DNA): TGCGCCAGCAGCTATGGCGGTGCGGGGAACACCGGGGAGCTGTTTTTT.